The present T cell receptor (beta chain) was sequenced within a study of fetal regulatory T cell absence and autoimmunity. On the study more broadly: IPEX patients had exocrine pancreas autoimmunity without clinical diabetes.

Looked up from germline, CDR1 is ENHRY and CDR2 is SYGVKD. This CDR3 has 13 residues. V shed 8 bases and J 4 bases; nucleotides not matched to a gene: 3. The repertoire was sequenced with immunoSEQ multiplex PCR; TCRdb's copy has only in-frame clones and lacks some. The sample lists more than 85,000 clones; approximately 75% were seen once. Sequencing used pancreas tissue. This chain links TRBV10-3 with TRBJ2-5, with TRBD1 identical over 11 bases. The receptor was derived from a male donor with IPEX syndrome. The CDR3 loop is CAIGGTGGETQYF. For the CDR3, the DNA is TGTGCCATCGGGGGGACAGGGGGAGAGACCCAGTACTTC.